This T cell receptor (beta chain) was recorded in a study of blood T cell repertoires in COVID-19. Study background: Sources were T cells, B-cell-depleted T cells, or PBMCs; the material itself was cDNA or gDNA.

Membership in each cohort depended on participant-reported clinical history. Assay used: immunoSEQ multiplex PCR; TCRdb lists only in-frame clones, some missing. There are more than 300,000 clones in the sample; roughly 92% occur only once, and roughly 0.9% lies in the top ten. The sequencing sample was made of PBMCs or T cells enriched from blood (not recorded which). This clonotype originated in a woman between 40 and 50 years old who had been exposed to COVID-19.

CDR3 sequence (DNA): TGTGCCTGGAGTCCGGGACTAGCGGGGGGCACAGATACGCAGTATTTT. Amino acids: CAWSPGLAGGTDTQYF. V is TRBV30 and J is TRBJ2-3; 14 nucleotides line up with TRBD2. J gave up 1 base and V 2 bases, and 2 bases lay outside the gene matches. The CDR3 extends over 16 amino acids. Germline V gene data show CDR1 as GTSNPN and CDR2 as SVGIG (reference sequence).